This T cell receptor beta chain was sequenced in a study of blood T cell repertoires in COVID-19. The table came from immunoSEQ multiplex PCR; TCRdb's copy has only in-frame clones and leaves some out. The table shows more than 75,000 clones, with around 86% occurring only once. V lost 2 bases and J 3 bases, leaving 14 bases between the germline ends. This CDR3 comprises 14 residues. CDR1 is GTSNPN and CDR2 is SVGIG in the germline V gene (reference sequence). The sequence came from a woman of 80 years or more with active or convalescent COVID-19. The chain has TRBV30 and TRBJ2-7; no reliable D call. Sequencing was done on a sample of peripheral blood. The chain's CDR3 is CAWSLRQPVYEQYF. The CDR3, as DNA: TGTGCCTGGAGTTTGAGGCAGCCCGTCTACGAGCAGTACTTC.